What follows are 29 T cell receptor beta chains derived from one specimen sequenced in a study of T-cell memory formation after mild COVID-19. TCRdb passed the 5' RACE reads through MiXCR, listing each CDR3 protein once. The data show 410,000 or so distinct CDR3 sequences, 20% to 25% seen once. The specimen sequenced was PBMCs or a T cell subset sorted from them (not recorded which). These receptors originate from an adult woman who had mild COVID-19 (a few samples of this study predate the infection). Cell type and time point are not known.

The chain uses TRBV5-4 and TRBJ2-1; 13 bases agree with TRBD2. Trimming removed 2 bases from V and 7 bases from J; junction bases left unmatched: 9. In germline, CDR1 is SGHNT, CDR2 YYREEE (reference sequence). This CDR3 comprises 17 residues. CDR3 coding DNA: TGTGCCAGCAGCTTACTAGCGGGGGGGGCTTTTATTAATGAGCAGTTCTTC. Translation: CASSLLAGGAFINEQFF.

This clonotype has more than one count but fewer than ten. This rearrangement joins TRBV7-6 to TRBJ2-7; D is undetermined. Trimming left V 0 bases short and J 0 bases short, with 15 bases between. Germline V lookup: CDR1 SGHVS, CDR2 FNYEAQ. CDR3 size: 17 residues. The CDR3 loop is CASSLANSPGISYEQYF. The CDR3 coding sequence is TGTGCCAGCAGCTTAGCAAACTCGCCTGGGATCTCCTACGAGCAGTACTTC.

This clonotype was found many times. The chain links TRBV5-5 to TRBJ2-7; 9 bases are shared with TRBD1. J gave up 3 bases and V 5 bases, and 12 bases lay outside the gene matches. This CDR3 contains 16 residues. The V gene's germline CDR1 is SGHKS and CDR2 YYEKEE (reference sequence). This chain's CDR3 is CASSPSPGQGIYEQYF. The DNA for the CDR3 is TGTGCCAGCAGTCCGAGCCCGGGACAGGGAATCTACGAGCAGTACTTC.

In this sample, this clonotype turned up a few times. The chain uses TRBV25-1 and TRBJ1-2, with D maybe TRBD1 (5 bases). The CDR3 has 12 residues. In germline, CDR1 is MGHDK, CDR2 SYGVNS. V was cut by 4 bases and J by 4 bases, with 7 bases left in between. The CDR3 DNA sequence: TGTGCCAGCAGTGGGACACTCTATGGCTACACCTTC. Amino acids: CASSGTLYGYTF.

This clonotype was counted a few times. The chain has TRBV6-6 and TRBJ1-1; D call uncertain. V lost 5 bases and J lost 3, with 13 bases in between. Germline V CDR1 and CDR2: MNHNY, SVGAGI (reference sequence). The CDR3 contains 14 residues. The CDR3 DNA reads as TGTGCCAGCAGTACCATACACGGGTACACTGAAGCTTTCTTT. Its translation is CASSTIHGYTEAFF.

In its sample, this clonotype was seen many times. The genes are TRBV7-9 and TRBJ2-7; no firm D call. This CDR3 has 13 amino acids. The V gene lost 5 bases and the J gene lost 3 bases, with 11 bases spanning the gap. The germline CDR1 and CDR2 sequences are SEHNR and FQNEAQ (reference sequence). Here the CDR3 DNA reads TGTGCCAGCAGCCCATCTCACTTCTACGAGCAGTACTTC. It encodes CASSPSHFYEQYF.

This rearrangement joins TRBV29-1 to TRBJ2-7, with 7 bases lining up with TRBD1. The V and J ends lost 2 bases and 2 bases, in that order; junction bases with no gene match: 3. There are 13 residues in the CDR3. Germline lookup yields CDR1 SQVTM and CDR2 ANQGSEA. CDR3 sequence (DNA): TGCAGCGTTGAACCCAGGGGGACCTACGAGCAGTACTTC. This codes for CSVEPRGTYEQYF.

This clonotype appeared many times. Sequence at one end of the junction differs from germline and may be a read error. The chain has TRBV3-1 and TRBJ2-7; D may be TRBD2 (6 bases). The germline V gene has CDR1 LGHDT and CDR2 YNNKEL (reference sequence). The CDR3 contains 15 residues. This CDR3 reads CASTQTGRSSYEQYF. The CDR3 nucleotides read TGTGCCAGCACCCAAACTGGGAGGAGCTCCTACGAGCAGTACTTC.

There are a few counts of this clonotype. The CDR3 sequence is CASSYEGSWASNYGYTF. The DNA of the CDR3 is TGTGCCAGCAGTTACGAAGGAAGTTGGGCCTCTAACTATGGCTACACCTTC. This chain connects TRBV6-5 to TRBJ1-2; no clear D. V was shortened by 2 bases and J by 0 bases, with 16 bases between the two germline ends. Germline assignment: CDR1 MNHEY and CDR2 SVGAGI. The CDR3 is made up of 17 amino acids.

Written as DNA, the CDR3 is TGCGCCAGCAGCTCCGCCGGCTACACCTACGAGCAGTACTTC. Translation gives CASSSAGYTYEQYF. The genes are TRBV5-1 and TRBJ2-7; the D is unclear. This CDR3 spans 14 amino acids. V shed 3 bases and J shed 2 bases, with 12 bases lying between them. Germline values: CDR1 SGHRS, CDR2 YFSETQ.

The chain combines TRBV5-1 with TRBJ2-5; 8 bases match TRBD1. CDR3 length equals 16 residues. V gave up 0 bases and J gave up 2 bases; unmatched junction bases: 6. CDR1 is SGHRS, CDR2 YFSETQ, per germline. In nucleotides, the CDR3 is TGCGCCAGCAGCTTGGCCGGACAGGGCCCACAAGAGACCCAGTACTTC. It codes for CASSLAGQGPQETQYF.

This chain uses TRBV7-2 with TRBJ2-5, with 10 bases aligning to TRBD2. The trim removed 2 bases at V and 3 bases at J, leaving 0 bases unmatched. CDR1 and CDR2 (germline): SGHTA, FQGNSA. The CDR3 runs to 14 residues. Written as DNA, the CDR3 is TGTGCCAGCAGCTTAACTAGCGGGGAAGAGACCCAGTACTTC. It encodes CASSLTSGEETQYF.

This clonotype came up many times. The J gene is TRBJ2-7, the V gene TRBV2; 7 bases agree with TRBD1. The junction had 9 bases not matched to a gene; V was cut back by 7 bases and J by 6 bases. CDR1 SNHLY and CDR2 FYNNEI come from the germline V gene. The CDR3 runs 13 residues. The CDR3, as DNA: TGTGCCAGCACCTTCTTGAGGGACAGCGAGCAGTACTTC. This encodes CASTFLRDSEQYF.

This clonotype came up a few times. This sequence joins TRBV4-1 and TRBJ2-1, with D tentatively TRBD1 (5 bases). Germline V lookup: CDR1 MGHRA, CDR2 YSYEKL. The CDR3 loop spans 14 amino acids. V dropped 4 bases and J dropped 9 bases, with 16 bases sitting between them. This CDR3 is CASSPPPRVGEQFF. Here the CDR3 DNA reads TGCGCCAGCAGCCCCCCGCCCAGGGTCGGTGAGCAGTTCTTC.

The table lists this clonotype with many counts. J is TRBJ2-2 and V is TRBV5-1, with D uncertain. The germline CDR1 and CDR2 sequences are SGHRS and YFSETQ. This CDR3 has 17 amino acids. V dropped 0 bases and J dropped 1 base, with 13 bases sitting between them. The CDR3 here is CASSLGPTRKNTGELFF. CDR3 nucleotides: TGCGCCAGCAGCTTGGGGCCGACGCGGAAGAACACCGGGGAGCTGTTTTTT.

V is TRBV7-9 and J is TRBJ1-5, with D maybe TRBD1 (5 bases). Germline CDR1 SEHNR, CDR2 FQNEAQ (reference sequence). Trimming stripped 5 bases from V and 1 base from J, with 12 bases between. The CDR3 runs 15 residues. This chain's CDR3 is CASSPGRLSNQPQHF. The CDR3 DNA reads TGTGCCAGCAGCCCGGGACGCCTAAGCAATCAGCCCCAGCATTTT.

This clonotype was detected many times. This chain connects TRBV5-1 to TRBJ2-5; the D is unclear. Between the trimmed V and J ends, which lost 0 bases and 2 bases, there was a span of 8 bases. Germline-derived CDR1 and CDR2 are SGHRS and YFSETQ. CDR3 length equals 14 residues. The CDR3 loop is CASSLATSQETQYF. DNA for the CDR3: TGCGCCAGCAGCTTGGCCACTTCGCAAGAGACCCAGTACTTC.

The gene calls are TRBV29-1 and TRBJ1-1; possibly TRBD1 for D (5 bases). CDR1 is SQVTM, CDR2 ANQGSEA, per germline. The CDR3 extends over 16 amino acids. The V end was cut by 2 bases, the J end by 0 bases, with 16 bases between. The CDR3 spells CSVESSSGTVNTEAFF. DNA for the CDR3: TGCAGCGTTGAATCTTCGAGTGGGACGGTGAACACTGAAGCTTTCTTT.

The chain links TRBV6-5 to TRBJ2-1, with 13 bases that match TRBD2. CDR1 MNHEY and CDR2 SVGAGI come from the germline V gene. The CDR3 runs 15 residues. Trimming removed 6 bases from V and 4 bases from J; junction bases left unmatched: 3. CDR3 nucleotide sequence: TGTGCCAGCAGACTAGCGGGAGGGGGGTACAATGAGCAGTTCTTC. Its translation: CASRLAGGGYNEQFF.

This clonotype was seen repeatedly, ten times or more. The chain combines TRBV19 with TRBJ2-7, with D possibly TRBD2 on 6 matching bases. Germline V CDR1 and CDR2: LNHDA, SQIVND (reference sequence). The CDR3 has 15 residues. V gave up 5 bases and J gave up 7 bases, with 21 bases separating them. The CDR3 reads CASSVPLATLVEQYF. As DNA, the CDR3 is TGTGCCAGTAGTGTTCCGCTAGCGACCTTGGTTGAGCAGTACTTC.

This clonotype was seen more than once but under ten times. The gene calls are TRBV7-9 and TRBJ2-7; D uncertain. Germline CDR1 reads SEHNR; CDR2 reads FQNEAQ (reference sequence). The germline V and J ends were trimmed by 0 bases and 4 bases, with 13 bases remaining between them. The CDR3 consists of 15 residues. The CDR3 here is CASSLARNGVYEQYF. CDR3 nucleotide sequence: TGTGCCAGCAGCTTAGCGCGGAACGGCGTGTACGAGCAGTACTTC.

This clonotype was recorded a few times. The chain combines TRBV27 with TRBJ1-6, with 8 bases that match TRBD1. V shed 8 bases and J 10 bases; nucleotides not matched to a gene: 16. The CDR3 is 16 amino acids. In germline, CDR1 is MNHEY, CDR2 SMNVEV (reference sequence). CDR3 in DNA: TGTGCCAGCCTGGATCGGGGAGACAGGGGATGGTCACCCCTCCACTTT. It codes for CASLDRGDRGWSPLHF.

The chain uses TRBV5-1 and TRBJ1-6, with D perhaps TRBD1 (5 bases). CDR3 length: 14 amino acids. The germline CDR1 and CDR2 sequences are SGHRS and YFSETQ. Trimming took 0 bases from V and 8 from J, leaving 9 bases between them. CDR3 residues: CASSLGQLDSPLHF. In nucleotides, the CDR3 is TGCGCCAGCAGCTTGGGACAGTTAGATTCACCCCTCCACTTT. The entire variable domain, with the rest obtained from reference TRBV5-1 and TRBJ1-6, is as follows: KAGVTQTPRYLIKTRGQQVTLSCSPISGHRSVSWYQQTPGQGLQFLFEYFSETQRNKGNFPGRFSGRQFSNSRSEMNVSTLELGDSALYLCASSLGQLDSPLHFGNGTRLTVT.

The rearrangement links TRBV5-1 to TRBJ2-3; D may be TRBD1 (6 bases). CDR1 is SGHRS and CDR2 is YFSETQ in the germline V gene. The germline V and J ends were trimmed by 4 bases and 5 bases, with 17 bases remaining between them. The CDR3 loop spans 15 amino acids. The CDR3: CASSIMTGLRDTQYF. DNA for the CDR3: TGCGCCAGCAGCATAATGACAGGACTCAGAGATACGCAGTATTTT. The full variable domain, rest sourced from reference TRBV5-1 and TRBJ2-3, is KAGVTQTPRYLIKTRGQQVTLSCSPISGHRSVSWYQQTPGQGLQFLFEYFSETQRNKGNFPGRFSGRQFSNSRSEMNVSTLELGDSALYLCASSIMTGLRDTQYFGPGTRLTVL.

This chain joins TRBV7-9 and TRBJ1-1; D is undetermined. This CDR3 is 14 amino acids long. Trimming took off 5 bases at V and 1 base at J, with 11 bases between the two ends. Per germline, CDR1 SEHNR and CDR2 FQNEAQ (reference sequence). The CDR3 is CASSEDTPNTEAFF. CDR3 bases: TGTGCCAGCAGCGAAGACACGCCGAACACTGAAGCTTTCTTT.

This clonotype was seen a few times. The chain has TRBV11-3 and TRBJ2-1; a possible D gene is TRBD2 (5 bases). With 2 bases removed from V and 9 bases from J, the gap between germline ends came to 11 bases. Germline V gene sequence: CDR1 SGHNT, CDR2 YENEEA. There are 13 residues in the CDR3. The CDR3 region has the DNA TGTGCCAGCAGCTTACGGCTAGCCATTGAGCAGTTCTTC. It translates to CASSLRLAIEQFF.

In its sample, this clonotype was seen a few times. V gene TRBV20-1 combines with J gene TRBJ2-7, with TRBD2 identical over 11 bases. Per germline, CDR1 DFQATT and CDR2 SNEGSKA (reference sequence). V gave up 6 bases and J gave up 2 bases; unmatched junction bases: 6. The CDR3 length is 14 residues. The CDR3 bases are TGCAGTGCCTCGCCGGGACTAGCGGCCTACGAGCAGTACTTC. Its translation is CSASPGLAAYEQYF.

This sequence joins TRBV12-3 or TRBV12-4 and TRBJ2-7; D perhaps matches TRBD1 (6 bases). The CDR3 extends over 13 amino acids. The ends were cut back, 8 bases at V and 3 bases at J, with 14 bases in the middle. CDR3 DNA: TGTGCCAGCGGTCCCGGACAGAGCTACGAGCAGTACTTC. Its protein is CASGPGQSYEQYF.

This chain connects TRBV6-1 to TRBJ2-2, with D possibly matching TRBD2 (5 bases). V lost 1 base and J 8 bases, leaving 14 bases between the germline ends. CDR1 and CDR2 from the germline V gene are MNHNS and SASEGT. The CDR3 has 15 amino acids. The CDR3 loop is CASSEGRTVPGELFF. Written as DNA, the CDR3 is TGTGCCAGCAGTGAAGGGCGGACTGTACCGGGGGAGCTGTTTTTT.